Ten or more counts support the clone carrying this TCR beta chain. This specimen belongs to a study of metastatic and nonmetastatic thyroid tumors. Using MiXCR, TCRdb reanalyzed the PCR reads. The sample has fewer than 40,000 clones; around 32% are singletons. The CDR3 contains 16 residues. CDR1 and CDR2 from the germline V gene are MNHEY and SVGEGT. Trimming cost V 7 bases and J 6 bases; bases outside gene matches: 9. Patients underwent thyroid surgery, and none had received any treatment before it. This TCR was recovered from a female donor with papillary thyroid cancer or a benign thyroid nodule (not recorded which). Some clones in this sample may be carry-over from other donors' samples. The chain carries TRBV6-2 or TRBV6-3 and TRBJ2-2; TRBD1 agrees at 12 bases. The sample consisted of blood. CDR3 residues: CASTRTGQGAPGELFF. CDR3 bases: TGTGCCAGCACTCGAACGGGACAGGGGGCCCCCGGGGAGCTGTTTTTT.